This entry lists 26 T cell receptor beta chains sequenced from one sample in a study of CD4 T cell repertoires in COVID-19. Sequencing was done directly on freshly isolated, uncultured memory T cells. Sequencing was performed with immunoSEQ multiplex PCR; in TCRdb, only in-frame clones are kept and a portion is missing. The repertoire holds fewer than 25,000 clones, with over 85% as singletons. The sample consisted of circulating follicular helper CD4+ T cells (cTfh) from blood, taken before the COVID-19 pandemic. Source of these receptors: a human donor who had COVID-19.

This clone appeared once. The chain is built from TRBV29-1 and TRBJ1-4, with 7 bases fitting TRBD1. V was clipped by 4 bases and J by 8 bases; unmatched bases: 4. The CDR3 is made up of 12 amino acids. CDR1 and CDR2 from the germline V gene are SQVTM and ANQGSEA. The DNA for the CDR3 is TGCAGCGTTGGGAGACAGGGCGAAAAACTGTTTTTT. Protein: CSVGRQGEKLFF.

This chain links TRBV5-1 with TRBJ2-1, with a weak D call TRBD2 (7 bases). The CDR3 sequence is 15 residues long. Germline V lookup: CDR1 SGHRS, CDR2 YFSETQ. CDR3 region: CPKSAGEGTYNEQFF. The CDR3, as DNA: TGCCCCAAGTCGGCCGGGGAGGGGACATACAATGAGCAGTTCTTC.

The genes are TRBV5-1 and TRBJ2-7; TRBD1 aligns across 9 bases. V shed 4 bases, J shed 0 bases, and the junction held 5 bases outside the gene matches. This CDR3 contains 15 residues. From germline, CDR1 is SGHRS and CDR2 YFSETQ. The CDR3 protein is CASSGYRGLSYEQYF. Written as DNA, the CDR3 is TGCGCCAGCAGCGGATACAGGGGGCTCTCCTACGAGCAGTACTTC.

The chain links TRBV11-2 to TRBJ2-7; D remains unclear. The CDR3 extends over 12 amino acids. V dropped 3 bases and J dropped 5 bases, with 8 bases sitting between them. Germline loops: CDR1 SGHAT, CDR2 FQNNGV. In DNA form, the CDR3 reads TGTGCCAGCAGCTTTAAGGAGCACGAGCAGTACTTC. This codes for CASSFKEHEQYF.

The chain has TRBV27 and TRBJ1-5; 7 nucleotides line up with TRBD1. The CDR3 contains 14 residues. The V gene end was trimmed by 4 bases and the J gene end by 2 bases; junction bases not matched to a gene: 2. Germline assignment: CDR1 MNHEY and CDR2 SMNVEV (reference sequence). In DNA form, the CDR3 reads TGTGCCAGCAGTTCCGGGACAGGCAATCAGCCCCAGCATTTT. Translation gives CASSSGTGNQPQHF.

CDR3 sequence: CASSKDFGNQPQHF. In nucleotides, the CDR3 is TGTGCCAGTAGTAAGGACTTTGGCAATCAGCCCCAGCATTTT. The chain is built from TRBV19 and TRBJ1-5; D is uncertain. Germline CDR1 is LNHDA and CDR2 is SQIVND (reference sequence). Trimming pared 4 bases from V and 2 bases from J, leaving 9 bases between. The CDR3 has 14 amino acids.

The gene calls are TRBV7-2 and TRBJ1-5; the D gene is possibly TRBD1 (6 bases). CDR3 length: 14 amino acids. V lost 5 bases and J 3 bases, leaving 11 bases between the germline ends. The V gene's germline CDR1 is SGHTA and CDR2 FQGNSA. CDR3 sequence reads: CASSLTGTNQPQHF. CDR3 sequence (DNA): TGTGCCAGCAGCCTTACAGGGACCAATCAGCCCCAGCATTTT. Supplemented by reference TRBV7-2 and TRBJ1-5, the full variable domain reads GAGVSQSPSNKVTEKGKDVELRCDPISGHTALYWYRQSLGQGLEFLIYFQGNSAPDKSGLPSDRFSAERTGGSVSTLTIQRTQQEDSAVYLCASSLTGTNQPQHFGDGTRLSIL.

The rearrangement links TRBV6-1 to TRBJ1-4; D is ambiguous. The germline gives CDR1 MNHNS, CDR2 SASEGT. V was clipped by 6 bases and J by 4 bases, with 6 bases between them. The CDR3 runs 12 residues. The CDR3 region has the DNA TGTGCCAGCAGGGAGATTAATGAAAAACTGTTTTTT. Protein: CASREINEKLFF.

The chain links TRBV5-1 to TRBJ1-6; no firm D call. From germline, CDR1 is SGHRS and CDR2 YFSETQ. The CDR3 is 12 residues long. Deletions cut 4 bases from V and 14 bases from J, with 13 bases between. For the CDR3, the DNA is TGCGCCAGCAGCGAACATGGGCAGGCCCTCCACTTT. Translated: CASSEHGQALHF. The entire variable domain, with the rest obtained from reference TRBV5-1 and TRBJ1-6, is as follows: KAGVTQTPRYLIKTRGQQVTLSCSPISGHRSVSWYQQTPGQGLQFLFEYFSETQRNKGNFPGRFSGRQFSNSRSEMNVSTLELGDSALYLCASSEHGQALHFGNGTRLTVT.

The chain carries TRBV4-2 and TRBJ2-7; TRBD2 matches at 8 bases. From germline, CDR1 is LGHNA and CDR2 YNFKEQ. J lost 3 bases, V lost 4 bases, and 17 bases had no gene match. CDR3 size: 18 residues. The CDR3 here is CASSPLQGTSGLFYEQYF. DNA of the CDR3: TGTGCCAGCAGCCCGCTCCAAGGCACTAGCGGACTCTTCTACGAGCAGTACTTC.

This chain connects TRBV19 to TRBJ1-1, with TRBD1 matching over 8 bases. Trimming took 2 bases from V and 1 from J; bases not matched to a gene: 9. There are 17 residues in the CDR3. Germline V gives CDR1 LNHDA, CDR2 SQIVND (reference sequence). For the CDR3, the DNA is TGTGCCAGTAGTATACGGACAGGGCTTTCTCCGAACACTGAAGCTTTCTTT. Translated: CASSIRTGLSPNTEAFF.

The chain links TRBV5-6 to TRBJ2-5; 7 bases line up with TRBD1. Trimming removed 1 base from V and 3 bases from J; junction bases left unmatched: 9. Germline CDR1 and CDR2: SGHDT and YYEEEE. The CDR3 has 16 amino acids. The CDR3 region is CASSLNLGQRKETQYF. The CDR3 bases are TGTGCCAGCAGCTTGAACCTGGGACAGCGTAAAGAGACCCAGTACTTC.

The genes are TRBV7-2 and TRBJ1-5; 7 bases align to TRBD1. J lost 7 bases, V lost 2 bases, and 8 bases had no gene match. The CDR3 sequence is 15 residues long. Germline CDR1 reads SGHTA; CDR2 reads FQGNSA. The CDR3 DNA reads TGTGCCAGCAGCTTAACCGTCAGGGGGTGGCAGCCCCAGCATTTT. Translation: CASSLTVRGWQPQHF.

V gene TRBV25-1 combines with J gene TRBJ2-2; TRBD2 matches at 9 bases. From germline, CDR1 is MGHDK and CDR2 SYGVNS. Trimming removed 4 bases from V and 5 bases from J; junction bases left unmatched: 14. CDR3 length: 18 residues. The CDR3 protein is CASSAQPTSGRKTGELFF. CDR3 coding DNA: TGTGCCAGCAGTGCTCAGCCTACTAGCGGGCGAAAGACCGGGGAGCTGTTTTTT.

This chain connects TRBV11-1 to TRBJ2-5; the D is unclear. The CDR3 length is 13 residues. V lost 4 bases and J lost 5, with 11 bases in between. Germline V gene sequence: CDR1 SGHAT, CDR2 FQDESV (reference sequence). DNA for the CDR3: TGTGCCAGCAGCTCAGGTTTCATGGAGACCCAGTACTTC. Encoded protein: CASSSGFMETQYF.

The chain has TRBV27 and TRBJ1-5; a possible D gene is TRBD1 (5 bases). Germline CDR1 and CDR2: MNHEY and SMNVEV (reference sequence). With 5 bases removed from V and 1 base from J, the gap between germline ends came to 12 bases. The length of the CDR3 is 15 residues. The CDR3 coding sequence is TGTGCCAGCAGTCCCCTACAGGCGAGCAATCAGCCCCAGCATTTT. This encodes CASSPLQASNQPQHF.

The chain is built from TRBV5-8 and TRBJ1-1; 8 bases fit TRBD1. Germline CDR1 and CDR2: SGHTS and YDEGEE. This CDR3 region has 15 residues. Unmatched junction bases numbered 6, after V lost 2 bases and J lost 3 bases. CDR3 DNA: TGTGCCAGCAGCTTTCGAGGGACAGGTCACACTGAAGCTTTCTTT. It encodes CASSFRGTGHTEAFF.

The chain combines TRBV6-1 with TRBJ2-5; 9 positions match TRBD1. V trimming: 5 bases; J trimming: 11 bases; junction bases outside the gene matches: 12. The CDR3 has 14 residues. Germline-derived CDR1 and CDR2 are MNHNS and SASEGT. The CDR3 DNA sequence: TGTGCCAGCAGTATAGACAGGGGGGAACAGGAGCAGTACTTC. Translating gives CASSIDRGEQEQYF.

This chain connects TRBV5-6 to TRBJ1-5, with TRBD1 identical over 8 bases. With 5 bases clipped from V and 4 bases from J, the junction kept 11 bases outside the gene matches. CDR1 and CDR2 (germline): SGHDT, YYEEEE. The CDR3 has 16 residues. The CDR3 nucleotides are TGTGCCAGCAGTTACTATCCAAGACAGGGGAATCAGCCCCAGCATTTT. This codes for CASSYYPRQGNQPQHF. The whole variable domain, filled in from reference TRBV5-6 and TRBJ1-5, reads DAGVTQSPTHLIKTRGQQVTLRCSPKSGHDTVSWYQQALGQGPQFIFQYYEEEERQRGNFPDRFSGHQFPNYSSELNVNALLLGDSALYLCASSYYPRQGNQPQHFGDGTRLSIL.

The chain couples TRBV27 to TRBJ2-2, with 10 positions matching TRBD1. The trim removed 6 bases at V and 6 bases at J, leaving 4 bases unmatched. The germline V gene encodes CDR1 MNHEY and CDR2 SMNVEV (reference sequence). CDR3 length: 14 amino acids. The CDR3 DNA follows: TGTGCCAGCAGCGGGACAGGGGATTCCGGGGAGCTGTTTTTT. It is translated as CASSGTGDSGELFF.

The chain carries TRBV10-2 and TRBJ2-4, with a tentative D call TRBD1 (5 bases). The germline V gene encodes CDR1 WSHSY and CDR2 SAAADI. V was clipped by 4 bases and J by 2 bases, with 12 bases between them. The CDR3 runs to 15 residues. CDR3 bases: TGCGCCAGCAGTGTCAACCAGGGAACCAAAAACATTCAGTACTTC. It codes for CASSVNQGTKNIQYF.

This chain links TRBV27 with TRBJ2-1; TRBD2 agrees at 14 bases. The germline V gene has CDR1 MNHEY and CDR2 SMNVEV (reference sequence). The CDR3 runs to 17 residues. V gave up 6 bases and J gave up 1 base; unmatched junction bases: 5. The CDR3 loop is CASSPGTSGSSYNEQFF. Here the CDR3 DNA reads TGTGCCAGCAGCCCCGGGACTAGCGGGAGTTCCTACAATGAGCAGTTCTTC.

The rearrangement uses TRBV7-8 and TRBJ1-2, with a weak D call TRBD1 (6 bases). V lost 4 bases to trimming and J lost 6 bases, with 12 bases between them. The CDR3 runs 13 residues. Germline CDR1 SGHVS, CDR2 FQNEAQ. The CDR3 is CASSWAGVNGYTF. The CDR3, as DNA: TGTGCCAGCAGCTGGGCAGGGGTAAATGGCTACACCTTC.

The chain links TRBV5-1 to TRBJ2-7; 9 nucleotides agree with TRBD1. The V gene end was trimmed by 0 bases and the J gene end by 3 bases; junction bases not matched to a gene: 13. The length of the CDR3 is 18 residues. Germline CDR1 and CDR2: SGHRS and YFSETQ. The CDR3 DNA sequence: TGCGCCAGCAGCTTGGGGGCGGGACAGGGAGCAACAAACTACGAGCAGTACTTC. Amino acids: CASSLGAGQGATNYEQYF.

This chain connects TRBV7-2 to TRBJ2-5; weak D call: TRBD1 (6 bases). V was trimmed by 1 base and J by 3 bases, leaving 9 bases between them. The germline CDR1 and CDR2 sequences are SGHTA and FQGNSA. This CDR3 contains 14 residues. The CDR3 region is CASSLGGQKETQYF. The CDR3 nucleotides are TGTGCCAGCAGCTTAGGGGGGCAGAAAGAGACCCAGTACTTC.

This clone was recorded once. The chain has TRBV27 and TRBJ1-4, with 7 bases identical to TRBD1. Germline loops: CDR1 MNHEY, CDR2 SMNVEV (reference sequence). V was pared by 6 bases and J by 1 base, with 5 bases of the junction left unmatched. CDR3 length: 15 residues. The CDR3 reads CASRRRQGTNEKLFF. The DNA for the CDR3 is TGTGCCAGCAGACGAAGACAGGGAACTAATGAAAAACTGTTTTTT. Looking up the rest from reference TRBV27 and TRBJ1-4 gives the full variable domain: EAQVTQNPRYLITVTGKKLTVTCSQNMNHEYMSWYRQDPGLGLRQIYYSMNVEVTDKGDVPEGYKVSRKEKRNFPLILESPSPNQTSLYFCASRRRQGTNEKLFFGSGTQLSVL.